These 27 T cell receptor beta chains came from one sample sequenced in a study of OX40 agonist ivuxolimab in advanced cancers. Assay: immunoSEQ multiplex PCR; the TCRdb copy retains only in-frame clones and omits some. The data contain tens of thousands of clones, 75% to 90% of them singletons. Sequenced material: CD4+ or CD8+ T cells sorted from blood, taken in a trial of the OX40 agonist ivuxolimab. The receptors come from an adult with an advanced solid tumor such as melanoma, head and neck, liver or kidney cancer.

The chain carries TRBV11-3 and TRBJ2-5; D tentatively fits TRBD1 or TRBD2 (5 bases each). The germline CDR1 and CDR2 sequences are SGHNT and YENEEA. V lost 4 bases and J lost 1, with 7 bases in between. The CDR3 loop spans 13 amino acids. The CDR3 protein is CASSSGPQETQYF. CDR3 sequence (DNA): TGTGCCAGCAGCTCGGGGCCCCAAGAGACCCAGTACTTC.

In this sample, this clone turned up once. J is TRBJ2-3 and V is TRBV7-9; maybe TRBD2 (7 bases). This CDR3 comprises 15 residues. Looked up from germline, CDR1 is SEHNR and CDR2 is FQNEAQ (reference sequence). Trimming removed 5 bases at V and 8 bases at J, with 20 bases between. CDR3 sequence: CASSPLNGGAGTQYF. The CDR3 DNA follows: TGTGCCAGCAGCCCCTTGAATGGGGGGGCAGGTACGCAGTATTTT.

The rearrangement joins TRBV2 to TRBJ1-1; 9 bases align to TRBD1. Germline V gives CDR1 SNHLY, CDR2 FYNNEI. This CDR3 spans 14 amino acids. V was clipped by 5 bases and J by 11 bases; unmatched bases: 12. CDR3 residues: CASSPTGGRLRAFF. CDR3 nucleotide sequence: TGTGCCAGCAGTCCCACAGGGGGCCGCCTCCGGGCTTTCTTT.

This clone was recorded once. The chain recombines TRBV19 with TRBJ2-7; D gene uncertain. CDR1 LNHDA and CDR2 SQIVND come from the germline V gene (reference sequence). Trimming pared 5 bases from V and 2 bases from J, leaving 16 bases between. This CDR3 has 15 amino acids. The DNA for the CDR3 is TGTGCCAGTAGTCCAATTGAGGCCCCTCCCTACGAGCAGTACTTC. It yields the protein CASSPIEAPPYEQYF.

The rearrangement joins TRBV15 to TRBJ1-3; unclear D gene. The CDR3 covers 12 residues. Trimming pared 3 bases from V and 4 bases from J, leaving 4 bases between. Germline V lookup: CDR1 LNHNV, CDR2 YYDKDF (reference sequence). CDR3 in amino acids: CATSSYGNTIYF. In DNA, the CDR3 is TGTGCCACCAGCAGTTACGGAAACACCATATATTTT.

The chain joins TRBV18 to TRBJ1-3; D uncertain. CDR1 and CDR2 (germline): KGHSH, LQKENI. Between the trimmed V and J ends, which lost 3 bases and 2 bases, there was a span of 11 bases. The CDR3 runs 15 residues. The chain's CDR3 is CASSPGIGPGNTIYF. The CDR3 DNA sequence: TGTGCCAGCTCACCTGGGATCGGACCTGGAAACACCATATATTTT.

The chain links TRBV5-1 to TRBJ1-2, with a weak D call TRBD1 (5 bases). The CDR3 sequence is 15 residues long. CDR1 and CDR2 from the germline V gene are SGHRS and YFSETQ. V lost 1 base, J lost 1 base, and 11 bases lay in between. The CDR3 DNA reads TGCGCCAGCAGCTTGACGGGCCAGGGTAACTATGGCTACACCTTC. Its translation is CASSLTGQGNYGYTF.

With respect to this clone: In the same sample, other DNA sequences code for this CDR3. The V gene is TRBV7-6, the J gene TRBJ2-7; 8 bases agree with TRBD2. V lost 1 base to trimming and J lost 8 bases; unmatched junction nucleotides: 7. The CDR3 runs 14 residues. Germline V gives CDR1 SGHVS, CDR2 FNYEAQ. The CDR3 region has the DNA TGTGCCAGCAGCTTAGGTCGGGAGGGATCGAAGCAGTACTTC. Translating gives CASSLGREGSKQYF.

The rearrangement uses TRBV19 and TRBJ1-5, with a weak D call TRBD1 (5 bases). Trimming removed 5 bases from V and 5 bases from J, with 13 bases in between. The CDR3 is made up of 14 amino acids. From germline, CDR1 is LNHDA and CDR2 SQIVND (reference sequence). The CDR3 is CASSRRDGYQPQHF. For the CDR3, the DNA is TGTGCCAGTAGTCGCCGGGACGGGTATCAGCCCCAGCATTTT.

V gene TRBV30 combines with J gene TRBJ1-1, with D possibly matching TRBD1 (6 bases). The germline V gene encodes CDR1 GTSNPN and CDR2 SVGIG (reference sequence). Trimming removed 0 bases at V and 4 bases at J, with 18 bases between. The CDR3 extends over 16 amino acids. The CDR3 nucleotides read TGTGCCTGGAGTGTACAGGGATTTAATTTGGGCACTGAAGCTTTCTTT. It specifies CAWSVQGFNLGTEAFF.

The chain employs TRBV19 and TRBJ1-5, with 8 bases aligning to TRBD1. The CDR3 sequence is 16 residues long. V lost 5 bases and J lost 1; bases outside the gene matches: 7. CDR1 and CDR2 from the germline V gene are LNHDA and SQIVND (reference sequence). CDR3 in DNA: TGTGCCAGTAGTGTAACAGGGGGAAAGAGCAATCAGCCCCAGCATTTT. It is translated as CASSVTGGKSNQPQHF.

The chain carries TRBV5-1 and TRBJ2-1; TRBD2 aligns across 15 bases. V lost 3 bases, J lost 8 bases, and 6 bases stayed unmatched. Germline V lookup: CDR1 SGHRS, CDR2 YFSETQ. The CDR3 extends over 16 amino acids. CDR3 in amino acids: CASSWTSGRASDEQFF. The CDR3 coding sequence is TGCGCCAGCAGCTGGACTAGCGGGAGGGCCAGCGATGAGCAGTTCTTC.

This clone was observed a handful of times. The chain is built from TRBV9 and TRBJ1-3; 7 bases agree with TRBD1. This CDR3 has 15 residues. Germline V gene lookup returns CDR1 SGDLS and CDR2 YYNGEE. The ends lost 0 bases at V and 5 bases at J; junction bases unmatched: 5. The CDR3 protein is CASSVEGAPRNTIYF. As DNA, the CDR3 is TGTGCCAGCAGCGTAGAGGGGGCGCCCCGAAACACCATATATTTT.

The chain is built from TRBV4-1 and TRBJ1-2; 7 bases map to TRBD1. Germline V gene lookup returns CDR1 MGHRA and CDR2 YSYEKL. The V and J ends lost 0 bases and 4 bases, in that order; junction bases with no gene match: 11. This CDR3 contains 17 residues. CDR3 residues: CASSQDRDRWDLYGYTF. The CDR3 DNA follows: TGCGCCAGCAGCCAAGACCGGGACAGATGGGACCTCTATGGCTACACCTTC.

V is TRBV2 and J is TRBJ2-7; 9 bases are shared with TRBD1. The germline gives CDR1 SNHLY, CDR2 FYNNEI. Trimming at V came to 5 bases and at J to 3 bases, leaving 2 bases not matched to a gene. The CDR3 contains 13 residues. The CDR3 nucleotides read TGTGCCAGCAGTTCGACAGGGGGCTACGAGCAGTACTTC. This encodes CASSSTGGYEQYF.

The V and J genes are TRBV19 and TRBJ1-5, with D maybe TRBD1 (6 bases). Germline CDR1 is LNHDA and CDR2 is SQIVND (reference sequence). V was trimmed by 5 bases and J by 5 bases, leaving 13 bases between them. The CDR3 loop spans 14 amino acids. CDR3 in amino acids: CASSAQTGHQPQHF. The CDR3 bases are TGTGCCAGTAGTGCCCAGACAGGTCATCAGCCCCAGCATTTT.

This clone has just one count. J is TRBJ1-2 and V is TRBV4-1; a possible D gene is TRBD1 (5 bases). Looked up from germline, CDR1 is MGHRA and CDR2 is YSYEKL. The CDR3 covers 14 residues. The V gene lost 2 bases and the J gene lost 5 bases, with 12 bases spanning the gap. The CDR3 loop reads CASSQSGTEYGYTF. DNA of the CDR3: TGCGCCAGCAGCCAATCCGGGACCGAGTATGGCTACACCTTC.

The V call is TRBV19, the J call TRBJ2-2; 12 bases match TRBD2. Trimming cost V 7 bases and J 4 bases; bases outside gene matches: 7. CDR1 and CDR2 (germline): LNHDA, SQIVND (reference sequence). This CDR3 spans 16 amino acids. The CDR3, as DNA: TGTGCCAGTAATCGGGCGGGACTAGCGGGCACCGGGGAGCTGTTTTTT. Its protein is CASNRAGLAGTGELFF. Combining the CDR3 with reference TRBV19 and TRBJ2-2 gives the whole variable domain DGGITQSPKYLFRKEGQNVTLSCEQNLNHDAMYWYRQDPGQGLRLIYYSQIVNDFQKGDIAEGYSVSREKKESFPLTVTSAQKNPTAFYLCASNRAGLAGTGELFFGEGSRLTVL.

CDR3 amino acids: CASSEGQPNTGELFF. The CDR3 DNA reads as TGTGCCAGCAGTGAAGGACAACCGAACACCGGGGAGCTGTTTTTT. The chain has TRBV2 and TRBJ2-2; D is ambiguous. Trimming stripped 1 base from V and 0 bases from J, with 6 bases between. Germline CDR1 SNHLY, CDR2 FYNNEI. The CDR3 has 15 residues.

The J gene is TRBJ2-3, the V gene TRBV2, with 15 positions matching TRBD2. The CDR3 totals 16 residues. V trimming: 7 bases; J trimming: 3 bases; junction bases outside the gene matches: 5. The germline V gene has CDR1 SNHLY and CDR2 FYNNEI. CDR3 nucleotide sequence: TGTGCCAGCAACGGACTAGCGGGGGGGCAGACAGATACGCAGTATTTT. Residues: CASNGLAGGQTDTQYF.

J is TRBJ2-5 and V is TRBV6-5; 12 nucleotides agree with TRBD2. The CDR3 is made up of 14 amino acids. V lost 5 bases, J lost 5 bases, and 3 bases stayed unmatched. CDR1 is MNHEY, CDR2 SVGAGI, per germline. CDR3 in amino acids: CASSTTSGGETQYF. Here the CDR3 DNA reads TGTGCCAGCAGTACGACTAGCGGGGGCGAGACCCAGTACTTC.

The chain links TRBV7-8 to TRBJ1-3; tentatively, D is TRBD1 (6 bases). The V gene lost 4 bases and the J gene lost 0 bases, with 10 bases spanning the gap. Germline loops: CDR1 SGHVS, CDR2 FQNEAQ. This CDR3 contains 15 residues. CDR3 sequence: CASSYGQSSGNTIYF. The CDR3, as DNA: TGTGCCAGCAGCTATGGACAGAGCTCTGGAAACACCATATATTTT.

J is TRBJ1-1 and V is TRBV13; D is undetermined. Germline V gene data show CDR1 as PRHDT and CDR2 as FYEKMQ (reference sequence). V was pared by 2 bases and J by 1 base, with 5 bases between. CDR3 size: 13 residues. The CDR3 protein is CASSLSWNTEAFF. DNA of the CDR3: TGTGCCAGCAGCTTATCCTGGAACACTGAAGCTTTCTTT.

In its sample, this clone was seen once. The V gene is TRBV30, the J gene TRBJ1-2; the match to TRBD1 covers 8 bases. This CDR3 region has 16 residues. Germline CDR1 is GTSNPN and CDR2 is SVGIG (reference sequence). With V trimmed by 1 base and J by 4 bases, 11 bases remained unmatched. This chain's CDR3 is CAWSGRGQGAFYGYTF. The CDR3 DNA sequence: TGTGCCTGGAGTGGACGGGGGCAGGGGGCTTTCTATGGCTACACCTTC.

The table lists this clone with a count of one. The chain combines TRBV28 with TRBJ1-2; tentative D call: TRBD1 (5 bases). Trimming took off 5 bases at V and 4 bases at J, with 17 bases between the two ends. Germline values: CDR1 MDHEN, CDR2 SYDVKM. CDR3 length: 15 amino acids. The CDR3 sequence is CASSPSGGTIYGYTF. As DNA, the CDR3 is TGTGCCAGCAGTCCCTCGGGGGGGACTATCTATGGCTACACCTTC.

This chain connects TRBV14 to TRBJ1-2; D is unclear. CDR3 length: 13 residues. The V end was cut by 4 bases, the J end by 6 bases, with 12 bases between. Germline CDR1 is SGHDN and CDR2 is FVKESK. This CDR3 is CASSLGRGDGYTF. The CDR3 DNA reads as TGTGCCAGCAGCCTGGGTCGGGGAGATGGCTACACCTTC.

The genes are TRBV5-1 and TRBJ1-6, with 12 bases matching TRBD1. V lost 4 bases and J lost 9; bases outside the gene matches: 5. This CDR3 region has 15 residues. Germline CDR1 reads SGHRS; CDR2 reads YFSETQ. This chain's CDR3 is CASSPGTGGSSPLHF. The CDR3 nucleotides are TGCGCCAGCAGCCCCGGGACAGGGGGCAGTTCACCCCTCCACTTT.